These T cell receptor beta chains were read from a single sample in a study of CD8 T cells in ankylosing spondylitis. TCRdb analysed the 5' RACE reads with MiXCR anew, one entry per CDR3 protein. The sample contains some 340,000 distinct CDR3 sequences, about 15% of which appear only once. The sequencing sample was made of blood, either unsorted or a sorted T cell fraction (not recorded which). These TCRs come from a male donor with ankylosing spondylitis or in good health (not recorded which). Both conserved end residues are part of each CDR3. D genes are given only for firm matches. Expanded clones get a size class; other rows say once, few or many, or leave the size out.

clone_size j_call v_call d_call cdr3_nt cdr3_aa
NA TRBJ1-6 TRBV4-1 NA TGCGCCAGCAGCCAAATTAAGGGGAGGGATTCACCCCTCCACTTT CASSQIKGRDSPLHF
many TRBJ1-1 TRBV12-3/TRBV12-4 TRBD1 TGTGCCAGCAGTTTAGGACAGGGAGAGGCTTTCTTT CASSLGQGEAFF
few TRBJ1-5 TRBV20-1 NA TGCAGTGCTAGGTTGGGGGGACTTGATCAGCCCCAGCATTTT CSARLGGLDQPQHF
few TRBJ2-3 TRBV5-1 NA TGCGCCAGCAGCTTGGAACAGAGTGCCCCTACAGATACGCAGTATTTT CASSLEQSAPTDTQYF
few TRBJ2-5 TRBV19 TRBD2 TGTGCCAGTAGTATGTCGCTAGCGGGGACCCGGGAGACCCAGTACTTC CASSMSLAGTRETQYF
many TRBJ1-1 TRBV29-1 NA TGCAGCGCTGAACAGGGCCTAATGAACACTGAAGCTTTCTTT CSAEQGLMNTEAFF
few TRBJ1-5 TRBV6-1 TRBD1 TGTGCCAGCAGTGAAGGGGACAGGTATCAGCCCCAGCATTTT CASSEGDRYQPQHF
few TRBJ2-5 TRBV12-3/TRBV12-4 TRBD1 TGTGCCAGCAGTCCTGGACAGGGAGGCCAAGAGACCCAGTACTTC CASSPGQGGQETQYF
NA TRBJ2-2 TRBV5-4 NA TGTGCCAGCAGCCTTCAGTGGAGGTCCGGGGAGCTGTTTTTT CASSLQWRSGELFF
NA TRBJ2-1 TRBV4-2 NA TGTGCCAGCAGCCAAGATGGGGATACTTACTTC CASSQDGDTYF
few TRBJ2-1 TRBV20-1 NA TGCAGTGCTTCCTGGACGGACAATGAGCAGTTCTTC CSASWTDNEQFF
NA TRBJ2-3 TRBV5-6 TRBD2 TGTGCCAGCAGCAGACTAGCGGGAGGGCCCGGAGATACGCAGTATTTT CASSRLAGGPGDTQYF
NA TRBJ2-7 TRBV5-6 TRBD1 TGTGCCAGCAGCTTGCCCCGCAGGGGGCTCTACGAGCAGTACTTC CASSLPRRGLYEQYF
NA TRBJ2-2 TRBV12-3/TRBV12-4 TRBD2 TGTGCCAGCAGTCCGGGACTAGCGGGGTGGACCGGGGAGCTGTTTTTT CASSPGLAGWTGELFF
NA TRBJ2-5 TRBV7-9 NA TGTGCCAGCAGCCTCCCAGGACAGCAAGAGACCCAGTACTTC CASSLPGQQETQYF
few TRBJ2-7 TRBV4-2 NA TGTGCCAGCAGCCAAGAGAGGGGGAAGTTCGACGAGCAGTACTTC CASSQERGKFDEQYF
NA TRBJ2-1 TRBV7-9 NA TGTGCCAGCAGCTTGGTGTCCAGGGGCGATGAGCAGTTCTTC CASSLVSRGDEQFF
NA TRBJ1-5 TRBV7-8 NA TGTGCCAGCAGCACAGATGTTCAGCCCCAGCATTTT CASSTDVQPQHF
NA TRBJ1-1 TRBV19 TRBD1 TGTGCCAGTAGCCAGGGGGTGGACACTGAAGCTTTCTTT CASSQGVDTEAFF
many TRBJ2-1 TRBV10-3 TRBD2 TGTGCCATCAGTGAAGCTAGCGGGAGGGCGAATGAGCAGTTCTTC CAISEASGRANEQFF
few TRBJ1-5 TRBV6-2/TRBV6-3 TRBD1 TGTGCCAGCAGTTCCTTGGACAGGGCGAGAGAGCCCCAGCATTTT CASSSLDRAREPQHF
few TRBJ2-5 TRBV20-1 NA TGCAGTGCTACACCAGTCTCTGGCGAGGGTGAAGAGACCCAGTACTTC CSATPVSGEGEETQYF
many TRBJ1-5 TRBV5-1 NA TGCGCCAGCAGCTTGGATACGGGGGGCAATCAGCCCCAGCATTTT CASSLDTGGNQPQHF